Listed here are 29 T cell receptor beta chains from one sample, sequenced in a study of regulatory T cells in long-lasting Graves disease. RNA extracted from PBMCs served as the sequencing template. TCRdb re-analysed the reads in MiXCR, keeping a single row per CDR3 protein. The sample yields roughly 760 distinct CDR3 sequences, around 90% seen once. The input for sequencing was peripheral blood mononuclear cells (PBMCs), taken with antithyroid drug treatment, in newly diagnosed or persistent Graves disease (not recorded which). These receptor sequences come from a woman younger than 30 with Graves disease.

The rearrangement links TRBV7-2 to TRBJ2-5; 8 bases are shared with TRBD1. The CDR3 is made up of 14 amino acids. Germline V gene lookup returns CDR1 SGHTA and CDR2 FQGNSA. The ends lost 5 bases at V and 4 bases at J; junction bases unmatched: 6. The CDR3 reads CASSTNRGSETQYF. The CDR3 nucleotides are TGTGCCAGCAGCACCAACAGGGGGTCAGAGACCCAGTACTTC.

J is TRBJ2-1 and V is TRBV11-2; D ambiguous. There are 15 residues in the CDR3. V was shortened by 4 bases and J by 0 bases, with 10 bases between the two germline ends. Germline values: CDR1 SGHAT, CDR2 FQNNGV. In DNA, the CDR3 is TGTGCCAGCAGCTCAGGACCTTCCTCCTACAATGAGCAGTTCTTC. Protein: CASSSGPSSYNEQFF.

The chain couples TRBV12-3 or TRBV12-4 to TRBJ2-2; D uncertain. This CDR3 has 14 amino acids. With 1 base removed from V and 3 bases from J, the gap between germline ends came to 6 bases. The CDR3 nucleotides are TGTGCCAGCAGTTTAGTGGTTTACACCGGGGAGCTGTTTTTT. Encoded protein: CASSLVVYTGELFF.

The chain is built from TRBV27 and TRBJ2-7; 11 positions match TRBD2. The CDR3 runs to 16 residues. V lost 5 bases, J lost 3 bases, and 9 bases stayed unmatched. The V gene's germline CDR1 is MNHEY and CDR2 SMNVEV (reference sequence). The chain's CDR3 is CASSPSTSGRNYEQYF. CDR3 in DNA: TGTGCCAGCAGTCCCTCCACTAGCGGGAGAAACTACGAGCAGTACTTC.

The chain is built from TRBV12-3 or TRBV12-4 and TRBJ1-1; D gene ambiguous. This CDR3 comprises 12 residues. V lost 3 bases and J 1 base, leaving 3 bases between the germline ends. CDR3 sequence (DNA): TGTGCCAGCAGTTTGACGAACACTGAAGCTTTCTTT. This sequence encodes CASSLTNTEAFF.

The chain carries TRBV20-1 and TRBJ2-3, with 11 bases identical to TRBD2. The germline CDR1 and CDR2 sequences are DFQATT and SNEGSKA (reference sequence). The J segment lost 6 bases and the V segment lost 3 bases, leaving 17 bases of the junction unmatched. This CDR3 has 18 amino acids. The CDR3 DNA reads as TGCAGTGCTAGTCTTTTGGTTAGGGTAGCGGGAGGGACCGATACGCAGTATTTT. It encodes CSASLLVRVAGGTDTQYF.

The chain links TRBV30 to TRBJ2-7; D possibly corresponds to TRBD1 (5 bases). Germline CDR1 and CDR2: GTSNPN and SVGIG (reference sequence). The length of the CDR3 is 13 residues. V was cut by 0 bases and J by 2 bases, with 8 bases left in between. The CDR3 DNA sequence: TGTGCCTGGAGTGTCGACAGACCCTACGAGCAGTACTTC. Its translation: CAWSVDRPYEQYF. The entire variable domain, with the rest obtained from reference TRBV30 and TRBJ2-7, is as follows: SQTIHQWPATLVQPVGSPLSLECTVEGTSNPNLYWYRQAAGRGLQLLFYSVGIGQISSEVPQNLSASRPQDRQFILSSKKLLLSDSGFYLCAWSVDRPYEQYFGPGTRLTVT.

The chain couples TRBV18 to TRBJ2-3, with 9 bases identical to TRBD1. This CDR3 spans 15 amino acids. Germline V gene lookup returns CDR1 KGHSH and CDR2 LQKENI. Trimming cost V 6 bases and J 4 bases; bases outside gene matches: 8. CDR3 amino acids: CASSSGTGSADTQYF. The CDR3 DNA reads TGTGCCAGCTCTTCCGGGACAGGGTCGGCAGATACGCAGTATTTT.

This clonotype has just a few counts. The chain employs TRBV11-2 and TRBJ2-2; 7 nucleotides match TRBD1. J gave up 8 bases and V 4 bases, and 7 bases lay outside the gene matches. The CDR3 spans 14 residues. CDR1 is SGHAT and CDR2 is FQNNGV in the germline V gene. The CDR3 DNA reads as TGTGCCAGCAGCTACCACAGGGGAACGGGGGAGCTGTTTTTT. It codes for CASSYHRGTGELFF. Complete variable domain (other parts from reference TRBV11-2 and TRBJ2-2): EAGVAQSPRYKIIEKRQSVAFWCNPISGHATLYWYQQILGQGPKLLIQFQNNGVVDDSQLPKDRFSAERLKGVDSTLKIQPAKLEDSAVYLCASSYHRGTGELFFGEGSRLTVL.

The chain recombines TRBV6-6 with TRBJ1-2; tentatively, D is TRBD1 (6 bases). Germline CDR1 is MNHNY and CDR2 is SVGAGI (reference sequence). This CDR3 spans 15 amino acids. Deletions cut 8 bases from V and 0 bases from J, with 16 bases between. The CDR3 protein is CASGYPDRANYGYTF. The CDR3 DNA is TGTGCCAGCGGATACCCGGACAGAGCTAACTATGGCTACACCTTC.

This rearrangement joins TRBV10-3 to TRBJ2-1, with 7 bases matching TRBD2. V shed 11 bases and J 4 bases; nucleotides not matched to a gene: 11. CDR3 length: 14 residues. Per germline, CDR1 ENHRY and CDR2 SYGVKD. CDR3: CALPTGTKYNEQFF. The CDR3 nucleotides read TGTGCCCTGCCCACGGGGACTAAGTACAATGAGCAGTTCTTC.

The chain couples TRBV2 to TRBJ2-1, with TRBD2 identical over 7 bases. The CDR3 length is 16 residues. Germline assignment: CDR1 SNHLY and CDR2 FYNNEI. V gave up 3 bases and J gave up 1 base; unmatched junction bases: 6. The CDR3 protein is CASSDLSGLSYNEQFF. CDR3 bases: TGTGCCAGCAGTGATCTTAGCGGGTTATCCTACAATGAGCAGTTCTTC.

The chain uses TRBV20-1 and TRBJ2-1; 12 nucleotides match TRBD2. With 6 bases clipped from V and 2 bases from J, the junction kept 14 bases outside the gene matches. The CDR3 is 18 residues long. Germline values: CDR1 DFQATT, CDR2 SNEGSKA (reference sequence). CDR3 in amino acids: CSALGGLAGGGTYNEQFF. CDR3 nucleotides: TGCAGTGCCCTCGGCGGGCTAGCGGGAGGGGGTACCTACAATGAGCAGTTCTTC.

This clonotype was observed a single time. The V call is TRBV18, the J call TRBJ2-7; either TRBD1 or TRBD2 may supply D (6 bases each). The CDR3 sequence is 15 residues long. The V end lost 6 bases, the J end lost 3 bases, and 18 bases lay between the germline ends. Germline CDR1 and CDR2: KGHSH and LQKENI. For the CDR3, the DNA is TGTGCCAGCTCCCCAATTGAGGGGGGTCTCTACGAGCAGTACTTC. Translating gives CASSPIEGGLYEQYF. The full variable domain, completed using reference TRBV18 and TRBJ2-7, is NAGVMQNPRHLVRRRGQEARLRCSPMKGHSHVYWYRQLPEEGLKFMVYLQKENIIDESGMPKERFSAEFPKEGPSILRIQQVVRGDSAAYFCASSPIEGGLYEQYFGPGTRLTVT.

The chain links TRBV20-1 to TRBJ2-7, with no clear D. The CDR3 spans 14 residues. The germline V gene has CDR1 DFQATT and CDR2 SNEGSKA (reference sequence). V was pared by 7 bases and J by 3 bases, with 19 bases between. The DNA of the CDR3 is TGCAGTGTATTTAACCCAAGGGATAACTACGAGCAGTACTTC. Protein product: CSVFNPRDNYEQYF.

The chain joins TRBV28 to TRBJ1-4; the match to TRBD1 covers 7 bases. Germline CDR1 MDHEN, CDR2 SYDVKM. This CDR3 region has 13 residues. Germline trimming cut 11 bases from V and 5 bases from J; bases unmatched to any gene: 8. The DNA for the CDR3 is TGTGCCGTCAAACAGGGGACAAATGAAAAACTGTTTTTT. Translating it yields CAVKQGTNEKLFF.

The chain uses TRBV11-2 and TRBJ2-7; D remains unclear. Deletions cut 0 bases from V and 2 bases from J, with 8 bases between. The CDR3 length is 14 residues. Germline lookup yields CDR1 SGHAT and CDR2 FQNNGV. The CDR3 sequence is CASSLDPYPYEQYF. The CDR3 bases are TGTGCCAGCAGCTTAGATCCTTATCCCTACGAGCAGTACTTC.

The V gene is TRBV6-2 or TRBV6-3, the J gene TRBJ2-3; 7 bases map to TRBD1. Germline CDR1 and CDR2: MNHEY and SVGEGT. The CDR3 extends over 14 amino acids. V lost 5 bases and J lost 5; bases outside the gene matches: 7. CDR3 loop: CASSADREIDTQYF. The CDR3, as DNA: TGTGCCAGCAGTGCAGACAGGGAAATAGATACGCAGTATTTT.

This chain uses TRBV9 with TRBJ2-7; tentatively, D is TRBD1 or TRBD2 (5 bases each). In germline, CDR1 is SGDLS, CDR2 YYNGEE. This CDR3 spans 13 amino acids. Trimming removed 4 bases at V and 2 bases at J, with 10 bases between. The CDR3 here is CASSTGAAYEQYF. The CDR3 DNA follows: TGTGCCAGCAGCACCGGGGCAGCCTACGAGCAGTACTTC.

In its sample, this clonotype was seen once. The chain combines TRBV7-2 with TRBJ2-3; possibly TRBD2 for D (6 bases). V was shortened by 0 bases and J by 0 bases, with 7 bases between the two germline ends. This CDR3 contains 15 residues. Germline CDR1 and CDR2: SGHTA and FQGNSA. CDR3 coding DNA: TGTGCCAGCAGCTTAGCTAGCGGAAGCACAGATACGCAGTATTTT. It codes for CASSLASGSTDTQYF.

V usage is TRBV7-2 and J usage is TRBJ1-2, with 8 bases that match TRBD1. CDR1 and CDR2 (germline): SGHTA, FQGNSA. After removal of 0 bases from V and 4 bases from J, the junction contained 7 bases not matched to a gene. The CDR3 contains 16 residues. CDR3: CASSLAGTGESYGYTF. CDR3 DNA sequence: TGTGCCAGCAGCTTAGCCGGGACAGGAGAGTCCTATGGCTACACCTTC.

This chain joins TRBV19 and TRBJ1-5; unclear D gene. The CDR3 sequence is 16 residues long. The V end was cut by 3 bases, the J end by 0 bases, with 12 bases between. CDR1 is LNHDA and CDR2 is SQIVND in the germline V gene (reference sequence). This chain's CDR3 is CASSIAAPHSNQPQHF. The CDR3 region has the DNA TGTGCCAGTAGTATCGCGGCACCGCATAGCAATCAGCCCCAGCATTTT.

V and J are TRBV7-3 and TRBJ2-5; possible D gene TRBD2, 6 bases. The CDR3 loop spans 12 amino acids. In germline, CDR1 is SGHTA, CDR2 FQGTGA. Trimming removed 5 bases at V and 2 bases at J, with 6 bases between. In DNA form, the CDR3 reads TGTGCCAGCAGCCGGGAGCAAGAGACCCAGTACTTC. It encodes CASSREQETQYF.

This clonotype was observed once. The chain uses TRBV7-9 and TRBJ2-7; 8 bases are shared with TRBD2. The germline gives CDR1 SEHNR, CDR2 FQNEAQ (reference sequence). This CDR3 is built from 16 residues. V dropped 6 bases and J dropped 3; count of bases not matched to a gene: 13. The CDR3 loop reads CASRPSGGWEHYEQYF. In DNA, the CDR3 is TGTGCCAGCAGGCCCTCGGGGGGGTGGGAGCACTACGAGCAGTACTTC.

V and J are TRBV7-9 and TRBJ2-3; 14 nucleotides agree with TRBD2. After removal of 3 bases from V and 0 bases from J, the junction contained 8 bases not matched to a gene. The CDR3 totals 19 residues. CDR1 is SEHNR, CDR2 FQNEAQ, per germline (reference sequence). The chain's CDR3 is CASSFAGTSGSFSTDTQYF. In nucleotides, the CDR3 is TGTGCCAGCAGCTTCGCCGGGACTAGCGGGAGCTTTAGCACAGATACGCAGTATTTT.

This clonotype was found a few times. The chain links TRBV28 to TRBJ2-7, with D hard to call. CDR3 size: 11 residues. V shed 5 bases and J shed 6 bases, with 8 bases lying between them. Germline CDR1 and CDR2: MDHEN and SYDVKM. Here the CDR3 DNA reads TGTGCCAGCAGTATAGCACTCGAGCAGTACTTC. Translation gives CASSIALEQYF.

The chain recombines TRBV28 with TRBJ1-1; D gene uncertain. Germline V CDR1 and CDR2: MDHEN, SYDVKM. The CDR3 is made up of 14 amino acids. Trimming stripped 5 bases from V and 4 bases from J, with 14 bases between. CDR3 residues: CASSIRTPGTEAFF. The CDR3 DNA is TGTGCCAGCAGTATAAGGACCCCCGGCACTGAAGCTTTCTTT.

Concerning this clonotype itself: A read error is possible here, since a much larger clone lies one base away. The conserved phenylalanine or tryptophan normally closing the CDR3 is absent here, so this likely arose from a read error. CDR3 sequence reads: CSARDYSTTSGAYNEQFS. CDR3 DNA: TGCAGTGCTAGAGATTATTCCACAACTAGCGGGGCTTACAATGAGCAGTTCTCC. The V and J genes are TRBV20-1 and TRBJ2-1, with 10 nucleotides matching TRBD2. Trimming at V came to 0 bases and at J to 4 bases, leaving 12 bases not matched to a gene. In germline, CDR1 is DFQATT, CDR2 SNEGSKA (reference sequence). The CDR3 contains 18 residues.

The rearrangement links TRBV7-2 to TRBJ2-3; D unresolved. The CDR3 sequence is 13 residues long. The V and J ends lost 2 bases and 3 bases respectively, with 6 bases between them. The germline gives CDR1 SGHTA, CDR2 FQGNSA. The CDR3 protein is CASSLSSTDTQYF. CDR3 DNA sequence: TGTGCCAGCAGCTTATCCTCTACAGATACGCAGTATTTT.